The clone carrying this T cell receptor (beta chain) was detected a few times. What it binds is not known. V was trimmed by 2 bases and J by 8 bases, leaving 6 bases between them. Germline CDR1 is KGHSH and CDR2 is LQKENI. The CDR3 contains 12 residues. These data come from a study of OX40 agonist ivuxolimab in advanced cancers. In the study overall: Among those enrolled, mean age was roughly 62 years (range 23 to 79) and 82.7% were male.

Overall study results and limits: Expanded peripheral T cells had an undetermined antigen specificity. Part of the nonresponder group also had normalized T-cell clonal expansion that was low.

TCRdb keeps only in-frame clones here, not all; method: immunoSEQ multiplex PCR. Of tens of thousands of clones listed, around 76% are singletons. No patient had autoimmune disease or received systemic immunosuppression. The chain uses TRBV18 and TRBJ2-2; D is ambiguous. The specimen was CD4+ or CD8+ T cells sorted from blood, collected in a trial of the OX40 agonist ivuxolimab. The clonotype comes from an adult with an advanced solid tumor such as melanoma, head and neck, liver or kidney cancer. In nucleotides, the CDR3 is TGTGCCAGCTCACCAACAACTGGGGAGCTGTTTTTT. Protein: CASSPTTGELFF.